Shown below are 28 T cell receptor beta chains from a single sample sequenced in a study of blood T cells in healthy people across ages (dated by TCRdb to the mid-2010s). The library was built by means of 5' RACE. TCRdb records Illumina HiSeq 2500 as the sequencer. The second PCR ran for roughly 7 to 12 cycles and used a J-beta primer mix along with a sample-barcoded 5' primer. The public reads were reanalyzed by TCRdb: fastp trimming at Q25, MiXCR alignment, in-frame beta chains only. Identical CDR3 protein sequences are pooled into one entry, listed with their most common genes and DNA. The sample yields over 600,000 distinct CDR3 sequences; 46% were counted once. Less than 20% of the sample is in the top ten clones. The specimen sequenced was blood. Every receptor here comes from a man aged 80 or over in good health.

This clonotype showed up just a few times. J is TRBJ1-2 and V is TRBV4-2; D unresolved. The CDR3 is 18 amino acids. CDR1 is LGHNA and CDR2 is YNFKEQ in the germline V gene. Trimming cost V 0 bases and J 0 bases, with 17 bases left between them. The CDR3 sequence: CASSQDLRGVRANYGYTF. As DNA, the CDR3 is TGTGCCAGCAGCCAAGATCTTCGCGGGGTCAGAGCTAACTATGGCTACACCTTC.

The chain has TRBV20-1 and TRBJ2-3; D unclear. The CDR3 consists of 15 residues. V was shortened by 0 bases and J by 1 base, with 11 bases between the two germline ends. Germline loops: CDR1 DFQATT, CDR2 SNEGSKA (reference sequence). The CDR3 sequence is CSARDDQAGTDTQYF. CDR3 DNA sequence: TGCAGTGCTAGAGATGACCAAGCCGGCACAGATACGCAGTATTTT.

This clonotype has a handful of counts. The chain links TRBV18 to TRBJ2-4; 10 nucleotides line up with TRBD1. The DNA end lines up better with TRBJ2-7; the J call may be wrong. CDR3 size: 15 residues. Germline V gene data show CDR1 as KGHSH and CDR2 as LQKENI. The CDR3 bases are TGTGCCAGCTCACCACTGGGACAGGGGACGGGCGAGCAGTACTTC. Its protein product is CASSPLGQGTGEQYF.

The chain carries TRBV4-3 and TRBJ1-5; D not resolved. Germline lookup yields CDR1 LGHNA and CDR2 YSLEER. The CDR3 is 15 residues long. The V and J ends lost 1 base and 0 bases respectively, with 7 bases between them. CDR3 nucleotides: TGCGCCAGCAGCCAAGGGTTTAATAGCAATCAGCCCCAGCATTTT. Amino acids: CASSQGFNSNQPQHF.

This clonotype occurred a few times. This chain joins TRBV6-6 and TRBJ1-4; possibly TRBD1 for D (5 bases). This CDR3 region has 15 residues. Germline CDR1 and CDR2: MNHNY and SVGAGI (reference sequence). Trimming pared 5 bases from V and 8 bases from J, leaving 18 bases between. The CDR3 is CASSARDVGEEKLFF. The CDR3 DNA follows: TGTGCCAGCAGTGCCCGGGACGTCGGGGAGGAAAAACTGTTTTTT.

This clonotype was counted many times. V and J are TRBV27 and TRBJ1-6; the D gene is possibly TRBD1 (6 bases). Germline CDR1 is MNHEY and CDR2 is SMNVEV (reference sequence). The CDR3 covers 15 residues. With 5 bases removed from V and 6 bases from J, the gap between germline ends came to 14 bases. The CDR3 protein is CASSPPRTVNSPLHF. As DNA, the CDR3 is TGTGCCAGCAGTCCACCTCGGACAGTTAATTCACCCCTCCACTTT.

The chain employs TRBV3-1 and TRBJ1-6; no reliable D call. The CDR3 extends over 14 amino acids. V lost 0 bases and J lost 15, with 15 bases in between. Germline V gene sequence: CDR1 LGHDT, CDR2 YNNKEL (reference sequence). In DNA form, the CDR3 reads TGTGCCAGCAGCCAAGATTTGGCCAGGCCCTTCCTCCACTTT. Encoded protein: CASSQDLARPFLHF. Supplemented by reference TRBV3-1 and TRBJ1-6, the full variable domain reads DTAVSQTPKYLVTQMGNDKSIKCEQNLGHDTMYWYKQDSKKFLKIMFSYNNKELIINETVPNRFSPKSPDKAHLNLHINSLELGDSAVYFCASSQDLARPFLHFGNGTRLTVT.

V and J are TRBV20-1 and TRBJ2-1; possible D gene TRBD2, 5 bases. Germline V gene sequence: CDR1 DFQATT, CDR2 SNEGSKA (reference sequence). Trimming shortened V by 3 bases and J by 6 bases, and 18 bases separated the two germline ends. The CDR3 consists of 15 residues. CDR3 in amino acids: CSASNPAQAVNEQFF. CDR3 nucleotides: TGCAGTGCTAGTAACCCCGCTCAAGCGGTCAATGAGCAGTTCTTC.

V usage is TRBV7-6 and J usage is TRBJ1-2; tentatively, D is TRBD1 (6 bases). Trimming stripped 1 base from V and 8 bases from J, with 14 bases between. Germline V gene sequence: CDR1 SGHVS, CDR2 FNYEAQ. The CDR3 length is 14 residues. The CDR3 DNA reads TGTGCCAGCAGCTTAGGGACAGTGGGAGAAGGCTACACCTTC. Its translation: CASSLGTVGEGYTF.

The CDR3 loop is CASSSEREIPYEQYF. In DNA form, the CDR3 reads TGTGCCAGCAGCTCGGAGCGGGAGATCCCCTACGAGCAGTACTTC. The chain couples TRBV5-6 to TRBJ2-4; 8 bases agree with TRBD2. The J call could be wrong; TRBJ2-7 is a better fit for the DNA end. The CDR3 is 15 amino acids. Germline CDR1 is SGHDT and CDR2 is YYEEEE.

This rearrangement joins TRBV2 to TRBJ1-2; TRBD1 matches at 7 bases. With V trimmed by 6 bases and J by 8 bases, 12 bases remained unmatched. Germline-derived CDR1 and CDR2 are SNHLY and FYNNEI. The CDR3 sequence is 14 residues long. For the CDR3, the DNA is TGTGCCAGCAGAGAGAGAACAGGGGCAGGGGGCTACACCTTC. Protein product: CASRERTGAGGYTF.

The table lists this clonotype with many counts. The chain employs TRBV12-3 or TRBV12-4 and TRBJ1-2; tentatively, D is TRBD1 (6 bases). V lost 8 bases and J lost 7, with 17 bases in between. The CDR3 runs 13 residues. The CDR3 coding sequence is TGTGCCAGCGGGCCGGGGGCGGCCATTGGCTACACCTTC. It translates to CASGPGAAIGYTF.

This chain links TRBV6-6 with TRBJ1-4, with D possibly being TRBD1 (5 bases). Germline V gives CDR1 MNHNY, CDR2 SVGAGI (reference sequence). CDR3 length: 15 amino acids. Trimming shortened V by 3 bases and J by 7 bases, and 15 bases separated the two germline ends. In DNA, the CDR3 is TGTGCCAGCAGTTATACACGGGGGGAGGGTGAAAAACTGTTTTTT. It translates to CASSYTRGEGEKLFF.

This clonotype was observed a handful of times. This chain uses TRBV27 with TRBJ2-5; possibly TRBD2 for D (6 bases). Trimming pared 5 bases from V and 1 base from J, leaving 14 bases between. The CDR3 extends over 15 amino acids. Germline V gene data show CDR1 as MNHEY and CDR2 as SMNVEV (reference sequence). CDR3 in amino acids: CASSTGSGSQETQYF. The CDR3 coding sequence is TGTGCCAGCAGTACTGGGAGCGGGTCCCAAGAGACCCAGTACTTC.

This clonotype has a handful of counts. J is TRBJ2-3 and V is TRBV9, with 10 bases matching TRBD2. This CDR3 is built from 16 residues. Losses at the gene ends were 0 bases for V and 2 bases for J; bases not matched to a gene: 3. The V gene's germline CDR1 is SGDLS and CDR2 YYNGEE. CDR3 protein: CASSVVTSGVTDTQYF. The DNA of the CDR3 is TGTGCCAGCAGCGTAGTAACTAGCGGGGTCACAGATACGCAGTATTTT.

This clonotype was detected only once. A much larger clone lies one base from this, so it may be a read error. The chain joins TRBV29-1 to TRBJ2-5; 9 nucleotides agree with TRBD1. The J call is in doubt because the DNA end fits TRBJ2-7 better. The CDR3 spans 13 residues. CDR1 is SQVTM and CDR2 is ANQGSEA in the germline V gene. CDR3 coding DNA: TGCAGCGTTGATGGGACAGGGTCCTGCGAGCAGTACTTC. This encodes CSVDGTGSCEQYF.

CDR3 in DNA: TGCGCCAGCAGCTGGGTTTCGGCGGGGGAGTCAGATACGCAGTATTTT. This encodes CASSWVSAGESDTQYF. The chain links TRBV5-1 to TRBJ2-3, with 7 positions matching TRBD2. V shed 3 bases, J shed 4 bases, and the junction held 11 bases outside the gene matches. Germline lookup yields CDR1 SGHRS and CDR2 YFSETQ. This CDR3 region has 16 residues. The full variable domain, completed using reference TRBV5-1 and TRBJ2-3, is KAGVTQTPRYLIKTRGQQVTLSCSPISGHRSVSWYQQTPGQGLQFLFEYFSETQRNKGNFPGRFSGRQFSNSRSEMNVSTLELGDSALYLCASSWVSAGESDTQYFGPGTRLTVL.

V is TRBV30 and J is TRBJ2-7; 7 bases line up with TRBD1. The CDR3 length is 14 residues. With 3 bases clipped from V and 5 bases from J, the junction kept 10 bases outside the gene matches. Germline CDR1 is GTSNPN and CDR2 is SVGIG (reference sequence). The CDR3 here is CAWSRQGRSNEQYF. CDR3 bases: TGTGCCTGGAGCCGACAGGGCCGGTCTAACGAGCAGTACTTC.

At least ten counts were recorded for this clonotype. This CDR3 reads CASSLGLAGYDTDTQYF. As DNA, the CDR3 is TGTGCCAGCAGCTTAGGCCTAGCGGGTTATGACACAGATACGCAGTATTTT. V usage is TRBV11-2 and J usage is TRBJ2-3, with 8 bases matching TRBD2. V lost 1 base, J lost 2 bases, and 8 bases stayed unmatched. Per the germline V gene, CDR1 is SGHAT and CDR2 is FQNNGV. CDR3 size: 17 residues.

About this clonotype: A much larger clone lies one base from this, so it may be a read error. The chain recombines TRBV24-1 with TRBJ2-7; maybe TRBD2 (6 bases). The germline gives CDR1 KGHDR, CDR2 SFDVKD. This CDR3 is 11 amino acids long. Trimming left V 7 bases short and J 8 bases short, with 11 bases between. In nucleotides, the CDR3 is TGTGCCACCAGACTGGGAGGACAGCAGTACTTC. This sequence encodes CATRLGGQQYF.

V usage is TRBV12-3 or TRBV12-4 and J usage is TRBJ2-5; D uncertain. With 4 bases removed from V and 11 bases from J, the gap between germline ends came to 17 bases. The CDR3 has 13 residues. As DNA, the CDR3 is TGTGCCAGCAGTTCAGAACAACGGTCGGTGCAGTACTTC. It is translated as CASSSEQRSVQYF.

The table lists this clonotype with a few counts. The chain uses TRBV21-1 and TRBJ2-1; no DNA check was done on the table's D call, TRBD2. TRBV21-1 is a pseudogene. CDR3 length: 15 amino acids. Written as DNA, the CDR3 is TGTGCCAGCAGCCTCACTAGCGGGGGTGACAATGAGCAGTTCTTC. Translated, it gives CASSLTSGGDNEQFF.

Concerning this clonotype: A much larger clonotype is one base distant, so this may be a read error. The rearrangement joins TRBV5-1 to TRBJ2-3, with 9 bases matching TRBD1. The germline gives CDR1 SGHRS, CDR2 YFSETQ. CDR3 length equals 17 residues. CDR3 in DNA: TGCGCCAGCAGAGCAGCCGGGACAGGGATCCGCACAGGTACGCAGTATTTT. This gives the protein CASRAAGTGIRTGTQYF.

For the CDR3, the DNA is TGTGCCAGCAGTTACGGGCAGGGGATTGGAAAACTGTTTTTT. The encoded protein is CASSYGQGIGKLFF. V usage is TRBV6-5 and J usage is TRBJ1-4, with D possibly matching TRBD1 (6 bases). The germline V and J ends were trimmed by 2 bases and 10 bases, with 14 bases remaining between them. The CDR3 consists of 14 residues. CDR1 is MNHEY, CDR2 SVGAGI, per germline.

The rearrangement uses TRBV7-2 and TRBJ2-4; D is perhaps TRBD1 or TRBD2 (6 bases each). This CDR3 is built from 14 residues. V lost 4 bases to trimming and J lost 6 bases, with 13 bases between them. Looked up from germline, CDR1 is SGHTA and CDR2 is FQGNSA. The CDR3 loop is CASSYTGAPNIQYF. The CDR3 DNA is TGTGCCAGCAGCTACACGGGGGCCCCAAACATTCAGTACTTC.

This clonotype was observed once. V usage is TRBV27 and J usage is TRBJ2-1, with 8 positions matching TRBD1. The J call may be wrong; the DNA end is better matched by TRBJ2-7. CDR1 and CDR2 (germline): MNHEY, SMNVEV (reference sequence). CDR3 size: 17 residues. In DNA form, the CDR3 reads TGTGCCAGCAGTCCGACACGAATCCGCAGGGGGCAGAATGAGCAGTACTTC. Translating gives CASSPTRIRRGQNEQYF.

The chain links TRBV2 to TRBJ2-3; TRBD2 aligns across 7 bases. Germline lookup yields CDR1 SNHLY and CDR2 FYNNEI. This CDR3 is built from 14 residues. Trimming cost V 11 bases and J 0 bases; bases outside gene matches: 8. CDR3 in DNA: TGTGCCTCCCGAGCGGGGCTTAGCACAGATACGCAGTATTTT. This translates into CASRAGLSTDTQYF. Looking up the rest from reference TRBV2 and TRBJ2-3 gives the full variable domain: EPEVTQTPSHQVTQMGQEVILRCVPISNHLYFYWYRQILGQKVEFLVSFYNNEISEKSEIFDDQFSVERPDGSNFTLKIRSTKLEDSAMYFCASRAGLSTDTQYFGPGTRLTVL.

The table lists this clonotype with a count of one. The chain has TRBV29-1 and TRBJ1-2; D is undetermined. The V and J ends lost 0 bases and 4 bases respectively, with 15 bases between them. Germline assignment: CDR1 SQVTM and CDR2 ANQGSEA. The CDR3 sequence is 15 residues long. CDR3 region: CSVEDGRDGGYGYTF. The CDR3 DNA is TGCAGCGTTGAAGATGGAAGGGATGGAGGCTATGGCTACACCTTC.